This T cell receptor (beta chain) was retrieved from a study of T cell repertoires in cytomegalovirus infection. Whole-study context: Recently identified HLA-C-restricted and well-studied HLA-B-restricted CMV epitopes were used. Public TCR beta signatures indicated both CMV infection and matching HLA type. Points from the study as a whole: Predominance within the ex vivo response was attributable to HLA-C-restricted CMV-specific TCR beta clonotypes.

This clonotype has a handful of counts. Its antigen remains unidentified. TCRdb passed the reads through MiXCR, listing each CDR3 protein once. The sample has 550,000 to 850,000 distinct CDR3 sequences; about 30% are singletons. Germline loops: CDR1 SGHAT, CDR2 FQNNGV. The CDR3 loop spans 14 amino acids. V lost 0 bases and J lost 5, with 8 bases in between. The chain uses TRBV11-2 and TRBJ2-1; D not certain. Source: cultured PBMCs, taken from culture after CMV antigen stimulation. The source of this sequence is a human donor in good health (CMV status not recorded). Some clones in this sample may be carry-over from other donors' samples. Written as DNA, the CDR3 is TGTGCCAGCAGCTTAGAGTACGGACACAATGAGCAGTTCTTC. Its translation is CASSLEYGHNEQFF.